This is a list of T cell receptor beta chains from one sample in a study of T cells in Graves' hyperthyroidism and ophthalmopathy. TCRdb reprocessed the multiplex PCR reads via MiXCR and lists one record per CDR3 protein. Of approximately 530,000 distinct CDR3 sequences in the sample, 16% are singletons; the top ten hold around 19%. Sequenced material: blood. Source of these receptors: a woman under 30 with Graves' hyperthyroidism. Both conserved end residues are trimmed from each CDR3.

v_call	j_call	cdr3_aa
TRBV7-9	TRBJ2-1	ASSLTKRGGHGVQF
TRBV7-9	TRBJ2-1	ASSVSGSYNEQF
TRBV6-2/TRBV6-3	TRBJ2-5	ASRDGPETQY
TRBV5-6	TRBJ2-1	ASSLTGTAYVNEQF
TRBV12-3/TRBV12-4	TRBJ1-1	ASSYGTTSGHTEAF
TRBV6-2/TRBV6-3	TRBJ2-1	ASSKAREGGEQF
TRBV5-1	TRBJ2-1	ASQRAGYNEQF
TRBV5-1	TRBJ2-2	ASSLEIVKAGELF
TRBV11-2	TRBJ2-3	ASSLEGTERDTQY
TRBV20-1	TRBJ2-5	SARTGLDPQETQY
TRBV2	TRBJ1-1	ARDGNTEAF
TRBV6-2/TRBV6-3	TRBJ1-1	ASSYSPGNTEAF
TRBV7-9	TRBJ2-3	ASSKLTKPRTDTQY
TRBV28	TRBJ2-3	ASLGKSPTDTQY
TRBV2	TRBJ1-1	ASSVVKVEAF
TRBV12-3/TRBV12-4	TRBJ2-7	ASSSERQGNEQY
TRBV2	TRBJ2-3	ASRIQGFSRTDTQY
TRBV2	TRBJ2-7	ASSESAGGPSEQY
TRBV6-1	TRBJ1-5	ASRLTTGGSNQPQH
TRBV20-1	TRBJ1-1	SARRTGVNTEAF
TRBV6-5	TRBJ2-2	ASSYSSRRTGELF
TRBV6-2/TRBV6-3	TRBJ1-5	ASSNLRPQH
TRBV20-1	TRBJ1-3	SARVASTGNTIY
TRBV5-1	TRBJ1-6	ASSPGTDYSPLH
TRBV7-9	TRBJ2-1	ASSTPGLPYNEQF
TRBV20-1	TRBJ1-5	SARTLKGILNQPQH
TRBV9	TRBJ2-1	ASSVGGPYNEQF
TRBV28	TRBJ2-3	ASSLRGRKGGDTQY
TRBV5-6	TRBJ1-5	ASSWGAGAQPQH
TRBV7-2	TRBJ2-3	ASSAFGGRAPDTQY
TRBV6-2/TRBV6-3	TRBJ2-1	ASSALSGGAYNEQF
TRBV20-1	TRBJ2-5	SVERTYRDPRDSAETQY
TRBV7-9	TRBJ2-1	ASSLGLAEGNEQF
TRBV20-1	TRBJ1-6	SPRQPAGSPLH
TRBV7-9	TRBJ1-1	ASSFQKQGAFTEAF
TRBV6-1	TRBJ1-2	ASRGDAGYT
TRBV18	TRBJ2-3	ASSPSGSSFYTQY
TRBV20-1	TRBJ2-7	SVDTNYEQY